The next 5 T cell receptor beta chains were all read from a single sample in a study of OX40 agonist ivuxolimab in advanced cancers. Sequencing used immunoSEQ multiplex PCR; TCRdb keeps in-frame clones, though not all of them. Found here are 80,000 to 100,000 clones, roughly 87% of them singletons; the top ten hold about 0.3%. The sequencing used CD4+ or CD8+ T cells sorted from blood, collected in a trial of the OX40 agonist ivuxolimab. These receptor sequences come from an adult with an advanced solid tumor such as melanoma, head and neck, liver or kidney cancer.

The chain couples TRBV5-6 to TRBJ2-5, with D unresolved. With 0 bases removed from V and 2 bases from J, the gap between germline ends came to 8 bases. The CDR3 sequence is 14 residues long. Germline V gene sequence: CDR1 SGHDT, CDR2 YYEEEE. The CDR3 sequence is CASSLAGRQETQYF. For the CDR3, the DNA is TGTGCCAGCAGCTTGGCCGGCAGGCAAGAGACCCAGTACTTC.

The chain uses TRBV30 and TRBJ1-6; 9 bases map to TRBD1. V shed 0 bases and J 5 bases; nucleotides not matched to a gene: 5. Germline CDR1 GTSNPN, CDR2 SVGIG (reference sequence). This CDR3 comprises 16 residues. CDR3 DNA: TGTGCCTGGAGTGTAGACAGGGGGGGAAATAATTCACCCCTCCACTTT. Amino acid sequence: CAWSVDRGGNNSPLHF.

The CDR3 nucleotides are TGTGCCAGCTCACCCCCTAACCTGGGGGGCCGGAACACCGGGGAGCTGTTTTTT. It is translated as CASSPPNLGGRNTGELFF. The J gene is TRBJ2-2, the V gene TRBV18; either TRBD1 or TRBD2 may supply D (6 bases each). V lost 3 bases and J lost 1, with 18 bases in between. CDR3 length: 18 residues. Germline V CDR1 and CDR2: KGHSH, LQKENI.

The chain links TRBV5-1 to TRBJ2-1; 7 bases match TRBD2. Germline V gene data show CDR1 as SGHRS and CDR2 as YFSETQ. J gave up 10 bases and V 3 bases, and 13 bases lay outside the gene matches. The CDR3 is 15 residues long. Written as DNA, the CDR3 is TGCGCCAGCAGCTGGGAGACTAGCCCTTCCGGCGAGCAGTTCTTC. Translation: CASSWETSPSGEQFF.

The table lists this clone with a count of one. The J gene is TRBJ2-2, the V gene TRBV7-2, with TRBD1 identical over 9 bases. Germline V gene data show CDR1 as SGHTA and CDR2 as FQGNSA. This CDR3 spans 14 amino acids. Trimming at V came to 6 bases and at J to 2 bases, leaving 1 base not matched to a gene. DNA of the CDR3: TGTGCCAGCAGGGGACAGGGCAACACCGGGGAGCTGTTTTTT. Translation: CASRGQGNTGELFF.